Below are 21 T cell receptor beta chains sequenced from a single sample in a study of cytotoxic CD8 clonotypes in ibrutinib-treated CLL. Assay used: immunoSEQ multiplex PCR; TCRdb lists only in-frame clones, some missing. Seen here are fewer than 400,000 clones, under 70% observed once, and the top ten hold 5% to 6.5%. The sample consisted of PBMCs, taken after 36 months of ibrutinib treatment. These receptor sequences come from a human donor with chronic lymphocytic leukemia.

The chain carries TRBV7-9 and TRBJ2-3; 9 bases are a match to TRBD1. This CDR3 is 14 amino acids long. Trimming cost V 3 bases and J 4 bases; bases outside gene matches: 2. Germline-derived CDR1 and CDR2 are SEHNR and FQNEAQ (reference sequence). CDR3 nucleotide sequence: TGTGCCAGCAGCTTGACAGGGGGTCCAGATACGCAGTATTTT. This encodes CASSLTGGPDTQYF.

The rearrangement uses TRBV6-5 and TRBJ2-5, with TRBD2 as a possible D gene (5 bases). Germline V CDR1 and CDR2: MNHEY, SVGAGI. The CDR3 is made up of 16 amino acids. Trimming took 1 base from V and 0 from J, leaving 12 bases between them. Here the CDR3 reads CASSYLDGLDQETQYF. The CDR3 DNA follows: TGTGCCAGCAGTTACTTAGACGGACTCGACCAAGAGACCCAGTACTTC.

V gene TRBV15 combines with J gene TRBJ2-5; D is perhaps TRBD2 (6 bases). This CDR3 has 15 residues. The V gene's germline CDR1 is LNHNV and CDR2 YYDKDF (reference sequence). V was cut by 1 base and J by 4 bases, with 13 bases left in between. In DNA, the CDR3 is TGTGCCACCAGCAGAGGGGCTGGGGGGACAGAGACCCAGTACTTC. This codes for CATSRGAGGTETQYF.

This clone came up once. The V call is TRBV6-6, the J call TRBJ2-1; D call uncertain. CDR3 length: 14 amino acids. Germline CDR1 and CDR2: MNHNY and SVGAGI (reference sequence). V lost 2 bases, J lost 7 bases, and 12 bases lay in between. The CDR3 bases are TGTGCCAGCAGTTACGGTACGGCTGGGAATGAGCAGTTCTTC. Protein: CASSYGTAGNEQFF.

The rearrangement links TRBV6-1 to TRBJ2-1; D ambiguous. This CDR3 is 13 amino acids long. The ends were cut back, 6 bases at V and 8 bases at J, with 14 bases in the middle. Germline CDR1 MNHNS, CDR2 SASEGT. The CDR3 region is CASSRQGAYEQFF. The CDR3 DNA reads TGTGCCAGCAGCCGACAAGGTGCGTATGAGCAGTTCTTC.

This sequence joins TRBV7-9 and TRBJ1-2, with D uncertain. This CDR3 comprises 12 residues. Germline CDR1 and CDR2: SEHNR and FQNEAQ (reference sequence). The germline V and J ends were trimmed by 4 bases and 6 bases, with 9 bases remaining between them. For the CDR3, the DNA is TGTGCCAGCAGCTACGGATACGATGGCTACACCTTC. Residues: CASSYGYDGYTF.

This clone has just a few counts. The chain recombines TRBV6-5 with TRBJ1-3, with D unresolved. Germline values: CDR1 MNHEY, CDR2 SVGAGI. Trimming pared 3 bases from V and 0 bases from J, leaving 6 bases between. The CDR3 has 14 amino acids. CDR3 bases: TGTGCCAGCAGTTATGGCGACTCTGGAAACACCATATATTTT. Translated, it gives CASSYGDSGNTIYF.

The chain links TRBV29-1 to TRBJ2-4; possibly TRBD1 for D (6 bases). The CDR3 covers 13 residues. CDR1 is SQVTM and CDR2 is ANQGSEA in the germline V gene. Deletions cut 8 bases from V and 1 base from J, with 12 bases between. CDR3 sequence (DNA): TGCAGCTTTTCTCAGGGGGCCAAAAACATTCAGTACTTC. It encodes CSFSQGAKNIQYF.

The chain is built from TRBV4-3 and TRBJ2-1; 10 bases are a match to TRBD2. In germline, CDR1 is LGHNA, CDR2 YSLEER. Trimming cost V 6 bases and J 6 bases; bases outside gene matches: 8. This CDR3 is built from 15 residues. CDR3 sequence reads: CASSPASGSPNEQFF. The CDR3 coding sequence is TGCGCCAGCAGTCCTGCTAGCGGGAGTCCCAATGAGCAGTTCTTC.

The CDR3 region has the DNA TGCAGCGTTGATTTCCGGGGGCTCGGCTATGAGCAGTTCTTC. It yields the protein CSVDFRGLGYEQFF. This chain uses TRBV29-1 with TRBJ2-1, with D perhaps given as TRBD1 or TRBD2 (6 bases each). The germline V and J ends were trimmed by 3 bases and 8 bases, with 17 bases remaining between them. This CDR3 is built from 14 residues. Germline V gene data show CDR1 as SQVTM and CDR2 as ANQGSEA.

This clone appeared once. The chain carries TRBV19 and TRBJ1-4, with 9 nucleotides matching TRBD1. The CDR3 runs 14 residues. From germline, CDR1 is LNHDA and CDR2 SQIVND (reference sequence). Germline trimming cut 6 bases from V and 2 bases from J; bases unmatched to any gene: 1. CDR3 DNA sequence: TGTGCCAGTAGAGGGACAGGGACTAATGAAAAACTGTTTTTT. Translation gives CASRGTGTNEKLFF.

In this sample, this clone turned up once. This rearrangement joins TRBV4-1 to TRBJ1-1; TRBD1 matches at 11 bases. The germline gives CDR1 MGHRA, CDR2 YSYEKL. The CDR3 extends over 15 amino acids. V lost 3 bases to trimming and J lost 3 bases; unmatched junction nucleotides: 3. The CDR3 loop reads CASSHRDRGYTEAFF. As DNA, the CDR3 is TGCGCCAGCAGCCACCGGGACAGGGGGTACACTGAAGCTTTCTTT.

The rearrangement joins TRBV5-1 to TRBJ1-1; D is ambiguous. V lost 4 bases, J lost 2 bases, and 9 bases lay in between. CDR1 and CDR2 (germline): SGHRS, YFSETQ. The CDR3 sequence is 13 residues long. CDR3 amino acids: CASSVGSNTEAFF. CDR3 coding DNA: TGCGCCAGCAGCGTAGGGTCAAACACTGAAGCTTTCTTT.

This chain uses TRBV6-1 with TRBJ2-7; 8 bases map to TRBD2. The CDR3 runs to 15 residues. V dropped 2 bases and J dropped 2; count of bases not matched to a gene: 5. CDR1 and CDR2 from the germline V gene are MNHNS and SASEGT. CDR3 bases: TGTGCCAGCAGTGAAATCGCGGGGGGTGCCTACGAGCAGTACTTC. Translation: CASSEIAGGAYEQYF.

V gene TRBV29-1 combines with J gene TRBJ2-3, with D uncertain. The CDR3 sequence is 13 residues long. Per germline, CDR1 SQVTM and CDR2 ANQGSEA. Trimming pared 2 bases from V and 6 bases from J, leaving 12 bases between. CDR3: CSVENGRGDTQYF. DNA of the CDR3: TGCAGCGTTGAAAATGGCCGTGGGGATACGCAGTATTTT.

V is TRBV13 and J is TRBJ2-7; TRBD1 matches at 7 bases. V shed 4 bases and J 3 bases; nucleotides not matched to a gene: 9. Per the germline V gene, CDR1 is PRHDT and CDR2 is FYEKMQ (reference sequence). There are 15 residues in the CDR3. The CDR3 DNA follows: TGTGCCAGCAGCTCAGAGACAGGGCCTGTCTACGAGCAGTACTTC. Translating gives CASSSETGPVYEQYF. Using reference TRBV13 and TRBJ2-7 for the parts outside the CDR3, the full variable domain is AAGVIQSPRHLIKEKRETATLKCYPIPRHDTVYWYQQGPGQDPQFLISFYEKMQSDKGSIPDRFSAQQFSDYHSELNMSSLELGDSALYFCASSSETGPVYEQYFGPGTRLTVT.

The chain employs TRBV2 and TRBJ2-5; D possibly corresponds to TRBD2 (6 bases). Germline-derived CDR1 and CDR2 are SNHLY and FYNNEI. This CDR3 is 12 amino acids long. Trimming removed 6 bases at V and 5 bases at J, with 10 bases between. The CDR3 coding sequence is TGTGCCAGCAGCCCTGGAGGGGAGACCCAGTACTTC. This gives the protein CASSPGGETQYF.

V is TRBV11-2 and J is TRBJ2-5; D is possibly TRBD1 (7 bases). The length of the CDR3 is 15 residues. V lost 5 bases to trimming and J lost 2 bases, with 15 bases between them. Germline loops: CDR1 SGHAT, CDR2 FQNNGV. CDR3 sequence: CASSAQGGRQETQYF. For the CDR3, the DNA is TGTGCCAGCAGCGCCCAGGGGGGCCGGCAAGAGACCCAGTACTTC.

This rearrangement joins TRBV4-3 to TRBJ2-7; D possibly matches TRBD1 or TRBD2 (6 bases each). Germline assignment: CDR1 LGHNA and CDR2 YSLEER. Trimming took off 5 bases at V and 9 bases at J, with 11 bases between the two ends. The CDR3 is made up of 11 amino acids. CDR3 amino acids: CASSSRGAQYF. DNA for the CDR3: TGCGCCAGCAGCTCAAGGGGGGCGCAGTACTTC.

With respect to this clone: The sample carries other DNA sequences with the same CDR3. The V call is TRBV5-1, the J call TRBJ2-5; D gene unclear. Trimming removed 0 bases from V and 0 bases from J, with 9 bases in between. This CDR3 is 15 amino acids long. Per germline, CDR1 SGHRS and CDR2 YFSETQ. The DNA of the CDR3 is TGCGCCAGCAGCTTGGGGCTAGGAGACCAAGAGACCCAGTACTTC. This codes for CASSLGLGDQETQYF.

The sample holds a few counts of this clone. V and J are TRBV4-1 and TRBJ2-3; D remains unclear. CDR3 length equals 15 residues. The germline V gene has CDR1 MGHRA and CDR2 YSYEKL. The germline V and J ends were trimmed by 2 bases and 6 bases, with 15 bases remaining between them. CDR3 in DNA: TGCGCCAGCAGCCAACAAAGTCCGTCGCGGGATACGCAGTATTTT. It encodes CASSQQSPSRDTQYF.